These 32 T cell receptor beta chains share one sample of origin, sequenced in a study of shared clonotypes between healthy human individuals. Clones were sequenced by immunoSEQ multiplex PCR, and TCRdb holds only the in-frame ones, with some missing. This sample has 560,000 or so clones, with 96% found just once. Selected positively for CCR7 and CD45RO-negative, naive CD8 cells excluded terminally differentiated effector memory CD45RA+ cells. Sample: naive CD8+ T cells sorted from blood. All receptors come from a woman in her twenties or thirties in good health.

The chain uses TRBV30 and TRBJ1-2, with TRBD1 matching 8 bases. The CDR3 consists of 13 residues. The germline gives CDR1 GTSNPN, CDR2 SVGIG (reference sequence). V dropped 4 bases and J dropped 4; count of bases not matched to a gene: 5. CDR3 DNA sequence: TGTGCCTGGAATCCGACAGGGGCCTATGGCTACACCTTC. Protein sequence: CAWNPTGAYGYTF.

The CDR3 loop reads CASTLGHLTEAFF. CDR3 nucleotide sequence: TGTGCCAGCACCCTAGGGCACCTCACTGAAGCTTTCTTT. J is TRBJ1-1 and V is TRBV11-2; D unresolved. Trimming removed 7 bases from V and 4 bases from J, with 13 bases in between. CDR1 is SGHAT, CDR2 FQNNGV, per germline. The CDR3 extends over 13 amino acids. Variable domain in full (rest from reference TRBV11-2 and TRBJ1-1): EAGVAQSPRYKIIEKRQSVAFWCNPISGHATLYWYQQILGQGPKLLIQFQNNGVVDDSQLPKDRFSAERLKGVDSTLKIQPAKLEDSAVYLCASTLGHLTEAFFGQGTRLTVV.

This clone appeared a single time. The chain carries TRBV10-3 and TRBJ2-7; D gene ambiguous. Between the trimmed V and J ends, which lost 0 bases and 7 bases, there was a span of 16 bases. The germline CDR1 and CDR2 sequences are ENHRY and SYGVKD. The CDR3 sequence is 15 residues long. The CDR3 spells CAISESIGLTGEQYF. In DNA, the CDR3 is TGTGCCATCAGTGAGTCGATTGGCCTGACGGGTGAGCAGTACTTC.

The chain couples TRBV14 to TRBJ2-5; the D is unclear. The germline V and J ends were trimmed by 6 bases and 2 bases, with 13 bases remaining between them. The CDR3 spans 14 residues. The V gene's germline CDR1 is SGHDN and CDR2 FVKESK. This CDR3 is CASSQSSGQETQYF. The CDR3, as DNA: TGTGCCAGCAGTCAAAGTAGTGGACAAGAGACCCAGTACTTC.

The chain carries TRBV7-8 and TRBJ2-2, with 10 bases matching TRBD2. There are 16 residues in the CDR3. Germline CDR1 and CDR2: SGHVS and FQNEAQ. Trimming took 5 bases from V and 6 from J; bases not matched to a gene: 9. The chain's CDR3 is CASSIWSSGRSGELFF. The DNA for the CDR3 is TGTGCCAGCAGCATATGGTCTAGCGGGAGATCCGGGGAGCTGTTTTTT.

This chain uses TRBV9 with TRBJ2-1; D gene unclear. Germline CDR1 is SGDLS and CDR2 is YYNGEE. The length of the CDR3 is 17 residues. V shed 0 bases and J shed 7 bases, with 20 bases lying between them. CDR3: CASSVGVTRPMVNEQFF. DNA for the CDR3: TGTGCCAGCAGCGTAGGGGTCACCCGACCCATGGTGAATGAGCAGTTCTTC.

The CDR3 loop reads CASSLSIAYEQYF. The CDR3 DNA reads as TGTGCCAGCAGCTTATCCATCGCCTACGAGCAGTACTTC. The chain links TRBV7-9 to TRBJ2-7; D gene unclear. The CDR3 consists of 13 residues. Germline lookup yields CDR1 SEHNR and CDR2 FQNEAQ (reference sequence). The V end lost 2 bases, the J end lost 2 bases, and 7 bases lay between the germline ends.

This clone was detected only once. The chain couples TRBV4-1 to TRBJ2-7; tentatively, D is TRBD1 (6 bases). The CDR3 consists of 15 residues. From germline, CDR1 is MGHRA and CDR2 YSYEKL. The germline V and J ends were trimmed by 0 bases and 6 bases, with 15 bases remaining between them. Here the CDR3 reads CASSQDSYAGAEQYF. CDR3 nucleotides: TGCGCCAGCAGCCAAGATTCTTACGCAGGGGCCGAGCAGTACTTC.

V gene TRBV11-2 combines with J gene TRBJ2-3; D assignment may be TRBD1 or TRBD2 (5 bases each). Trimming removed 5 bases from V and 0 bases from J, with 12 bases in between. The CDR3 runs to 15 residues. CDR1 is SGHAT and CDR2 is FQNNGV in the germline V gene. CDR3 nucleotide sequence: TGTGCCAGCAGCCATGGGACGGCTAGCACAGATACGCAGTATTTT. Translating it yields CASSHGTASTDTQYF.

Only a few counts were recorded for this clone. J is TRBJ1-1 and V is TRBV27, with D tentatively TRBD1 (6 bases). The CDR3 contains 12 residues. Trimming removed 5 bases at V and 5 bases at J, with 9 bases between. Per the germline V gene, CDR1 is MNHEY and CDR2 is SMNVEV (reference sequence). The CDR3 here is CASSTGQTEAFF. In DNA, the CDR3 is TGTGCCAGCAGTACAGGACAGACTGAAGCTTTCTTT.

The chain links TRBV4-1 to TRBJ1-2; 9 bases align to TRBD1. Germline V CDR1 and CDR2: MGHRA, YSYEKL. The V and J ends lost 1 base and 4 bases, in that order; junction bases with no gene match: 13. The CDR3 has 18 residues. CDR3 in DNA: TGCGCCAGCAGCCAAGGGAGACTACAGGGGGCTGGGGGCTATGGCTACACCTTC. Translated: CASSQGRLQGAGGYGYTF.

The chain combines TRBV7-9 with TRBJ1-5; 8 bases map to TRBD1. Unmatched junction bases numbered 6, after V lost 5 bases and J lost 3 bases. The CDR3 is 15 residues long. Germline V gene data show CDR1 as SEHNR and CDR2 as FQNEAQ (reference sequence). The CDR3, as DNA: TGTGCCAGCAGCCCCGGGACAGGCAACAATCAGCCCCAGCATTTT. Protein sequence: CASSPGTGNNQPQHF.

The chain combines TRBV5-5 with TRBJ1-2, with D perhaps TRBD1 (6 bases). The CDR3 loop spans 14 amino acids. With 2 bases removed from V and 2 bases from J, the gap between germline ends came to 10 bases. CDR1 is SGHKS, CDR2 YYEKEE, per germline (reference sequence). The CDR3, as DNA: TGTGCCAGCAGCTTCACAGGGCCAAACTATGGCTACACCTTC. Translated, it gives CASSFTGPNYGYTF.

In nucleotides, the CDR3 is TGTGCCAGCAGCTACGGGACAGGTGGCGACGAGCAGTACTTC. Translating gives CASSYGTGGDEQYF. The chain carries TRBV14 and TRBJ2-7; 8 bases are a match to TRBD1. The trim removed 5 bases at V and 5 bases at J, leaving 8 bases unmatched. Germline lookup yields CDR1 SGHDN and CDR2 FVKESK. The CDR3 spans 14 residues.

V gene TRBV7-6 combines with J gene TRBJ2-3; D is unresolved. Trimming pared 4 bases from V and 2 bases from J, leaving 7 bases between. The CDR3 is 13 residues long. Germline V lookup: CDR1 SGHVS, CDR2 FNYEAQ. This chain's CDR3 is CASSWQPTDTQYF. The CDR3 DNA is TGTGCCAGCAGCTGGCAGCCCACAGATACGCAGTATTTT.

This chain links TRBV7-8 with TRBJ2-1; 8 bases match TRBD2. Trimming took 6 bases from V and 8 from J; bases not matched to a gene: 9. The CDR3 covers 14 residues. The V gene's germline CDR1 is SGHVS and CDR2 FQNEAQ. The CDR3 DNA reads TGTGCCAGCAGAGATAGCGGGATTGTCGATGAGCAGTTCTTC. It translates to CASRDSGIVDEQFF.

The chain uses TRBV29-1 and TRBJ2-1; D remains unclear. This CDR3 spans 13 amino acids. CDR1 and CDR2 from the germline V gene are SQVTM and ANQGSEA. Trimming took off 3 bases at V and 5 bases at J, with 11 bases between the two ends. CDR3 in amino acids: CSVEDGNNNEQFF. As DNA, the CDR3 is TGCAGCGTTGAGGACGGCAATAACAATGAGCAGTTCTTC.

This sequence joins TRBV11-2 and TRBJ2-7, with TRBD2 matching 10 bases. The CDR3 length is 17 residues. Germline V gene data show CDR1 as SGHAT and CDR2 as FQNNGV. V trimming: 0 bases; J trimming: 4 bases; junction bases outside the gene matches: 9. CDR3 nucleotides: TGTGCCAGCAGCTTAGATTTGCTAGCGGGAGATTCATACGAGCAGTACTTC. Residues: CASSLDLLAGDSYEQYF.

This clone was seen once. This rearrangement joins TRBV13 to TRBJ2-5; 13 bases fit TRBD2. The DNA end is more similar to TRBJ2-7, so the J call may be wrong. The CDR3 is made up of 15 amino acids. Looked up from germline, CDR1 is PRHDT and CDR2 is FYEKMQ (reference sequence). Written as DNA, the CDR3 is TGTGCCAGCAGCTCAGGACTAGCGGGAGTATACGAGCAGTACTTC. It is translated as CASSSGLAGVYEQYF.

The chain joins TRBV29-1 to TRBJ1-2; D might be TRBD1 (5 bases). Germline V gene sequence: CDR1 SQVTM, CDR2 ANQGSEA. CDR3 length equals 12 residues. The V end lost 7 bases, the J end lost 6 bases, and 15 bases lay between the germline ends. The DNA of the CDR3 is TGCAGCGAGGGAGGGGCCGGCGATGGCTACACCTTC. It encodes CSEGGAGDGYTF.

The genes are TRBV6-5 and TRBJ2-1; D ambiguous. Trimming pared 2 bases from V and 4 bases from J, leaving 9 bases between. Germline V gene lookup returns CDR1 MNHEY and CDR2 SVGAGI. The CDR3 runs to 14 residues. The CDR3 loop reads CASSYGLEYNEQFF. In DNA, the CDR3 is TGTGCCAGCAGTTACGGGCTAGAGTACAATGAGCAGTTCTTC.

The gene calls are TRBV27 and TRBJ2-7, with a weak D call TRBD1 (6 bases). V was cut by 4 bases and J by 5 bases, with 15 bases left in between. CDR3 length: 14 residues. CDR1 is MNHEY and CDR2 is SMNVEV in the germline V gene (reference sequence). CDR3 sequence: CASSSPLNRDEQYF. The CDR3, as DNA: TGTGCCAGCAGTTCCCCCCTAAACAGGGACGAGCAGTACTTC.

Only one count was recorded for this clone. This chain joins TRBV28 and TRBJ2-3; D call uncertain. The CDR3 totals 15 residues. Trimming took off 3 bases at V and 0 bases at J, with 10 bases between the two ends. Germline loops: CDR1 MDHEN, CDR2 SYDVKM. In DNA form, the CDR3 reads TGTGCCAGCAGTTTTTTGTCCTCTAGCACAGATACGCAGTATTTT. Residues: CASSFLSSSTDTQYF.

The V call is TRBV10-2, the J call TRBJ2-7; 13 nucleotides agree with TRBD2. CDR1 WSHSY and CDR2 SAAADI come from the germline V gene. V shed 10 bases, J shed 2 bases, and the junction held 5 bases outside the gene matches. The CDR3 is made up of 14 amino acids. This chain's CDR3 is CATGTSGITYEQYF. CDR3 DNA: TGCGCCACCGGGACTAGCGGGATCACCTACGAGCAGTACTTC.

DNA of the CDR3: TGTGCCAGCAGCTTGTATCTGGGTCCTAGCTCCTACGAGCAGTACTTC. Its translation: CASSLYLGPSSYEQYF. This chain connects TRBV5-6 to TRBJ2-7, with D uncertain. CDR3 length: 16 residues. Germline V gene lookup returns CDR1 SGHDT and CDR2 YYEEEE. V was shortened by 1 base and J by 0 bases, with 14 bases between the two germline ends.

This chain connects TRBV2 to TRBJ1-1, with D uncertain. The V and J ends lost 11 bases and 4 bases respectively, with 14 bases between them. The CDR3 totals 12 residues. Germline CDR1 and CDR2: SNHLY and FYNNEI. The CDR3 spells CAPLGVFTEAFF. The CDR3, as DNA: TGTGCCCCGCTCGGGGTCTTCACTGAAGCTTTCTTT.

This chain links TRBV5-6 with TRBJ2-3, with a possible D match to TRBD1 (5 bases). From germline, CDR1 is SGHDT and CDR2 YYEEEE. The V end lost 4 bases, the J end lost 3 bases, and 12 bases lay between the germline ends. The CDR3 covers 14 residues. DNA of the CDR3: TGTGCCAGCAGCCCGGAGACAGATACAGATACGCAGTATTTT. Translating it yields CASSPETDTDTQYF.

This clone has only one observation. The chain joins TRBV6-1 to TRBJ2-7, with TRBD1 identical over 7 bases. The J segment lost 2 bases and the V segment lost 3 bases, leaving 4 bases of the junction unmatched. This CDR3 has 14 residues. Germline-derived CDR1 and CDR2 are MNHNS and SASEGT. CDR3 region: CASSETGSAYEQYF. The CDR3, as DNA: TGTGCCAGCAGTGAGACAGGGTCTGCCTACGAGCAGTACTTC.

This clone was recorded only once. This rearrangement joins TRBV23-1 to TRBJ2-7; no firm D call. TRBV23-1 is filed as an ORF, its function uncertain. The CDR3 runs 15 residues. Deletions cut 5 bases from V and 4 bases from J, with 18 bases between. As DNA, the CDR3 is TGCGCCAGCAGTTTTTTTTGCCAAGCCTTTTACGAGCAGTACTTC. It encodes CASSFFCQAFYEQYF.

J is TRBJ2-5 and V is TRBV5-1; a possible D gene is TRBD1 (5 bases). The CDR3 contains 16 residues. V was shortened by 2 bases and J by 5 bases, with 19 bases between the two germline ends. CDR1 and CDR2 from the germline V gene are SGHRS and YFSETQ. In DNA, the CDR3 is TGCGCCAGCAGCTTCTACTCCCAGGGCGAATGGGAGACCCAGTACTTC. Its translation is CASSFYSQGEWETQYF. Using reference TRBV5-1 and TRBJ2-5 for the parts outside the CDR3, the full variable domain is KAGVTQTPRYLIKTRGQQVTLSCSPISGHRSVSWYQQTPGQGLQFLFEYFSETQRNKGNFPGRFSGRQFSNSRSEMNVSTLELGDSALYLCASSFYSQGEWETQYFGPGTRLLVL.

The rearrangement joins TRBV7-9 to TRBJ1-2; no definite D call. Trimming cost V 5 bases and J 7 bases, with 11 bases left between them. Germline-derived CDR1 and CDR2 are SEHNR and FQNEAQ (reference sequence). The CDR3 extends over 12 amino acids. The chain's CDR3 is CASSDTLVGYTF. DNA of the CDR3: TGTGCCAGCAGCGATACTCTGGTTGGCTACACCTTC.

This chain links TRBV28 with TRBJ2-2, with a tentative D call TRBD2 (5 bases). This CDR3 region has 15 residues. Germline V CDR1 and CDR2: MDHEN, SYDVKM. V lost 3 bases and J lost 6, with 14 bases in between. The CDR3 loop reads CASSLVLGSAGELFF. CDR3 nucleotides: TGTGCCAGCAGTTTGGTCCTGGGGAGCGCCGGGGAGCTGTTTTTT.